Listed below are T cell receptor beta chains from one sample, sequenced in a study of blood T cell repertoires in COVID-19. Clones were sequenced by immunoSEQ multiplex PCR, and TCRdb holds only the in-frame ones, with some missing. The sample gives about 140,000 clones, about nine tenths of which show up once; 8% to 11% is in the top ten. Sequenced sample: peripheral blood. The receptors were sampled from a man in his fifties or sixties with active or convalescent COVID-19. The CDR3 runs from the conserved cysteine through the conserved F or W. The D gene is left open where the match is weak. Size tells how often a clone was seen (once, few, many) or the class of an expanded clone, and some rows leave it out.

TRBJ2-3,NA,TRBV6-5,NA,TGTGCCAGCATAAAAGTGGACCCAGCGGCAGATACGCAGTATTTT,CASIKVDPAADTQYF
TRBJ1-3,NA,TRBV25-1,NA,TGTGCCAGCACCCTAGGTACTGGAAACACCATATATTTT,CASTLGTGNTIYF
TRBJ2-2,NA,TRBV7-3,NA,TGTGCCAGCAGCCCAACCGGGACTTCGAACACCGGGGAGCTGTTTTTT,CASSPTGTSNTGELFF
TRBJ2-4,NA,TRBV4-1,NA,TGCGCCAGCAGCCAAGTATCGGGTCGGGTAGCCAAAAACATTCAGTACTTC,CASSQVSGRVAKNIQYF
TRBJ1-1,NA,TRBV27,NA,TGTGCCAGCAGTTTAAGGGGTTGGACTGAAGCTTTCTTT,CASSLRGWTEAFF
TRBJ2-1,TRBD1,TRBV5-1,NA,TGCGCCAGCAGCTGGGACAGGGCCCCCTACAATGAGCAGTTCTTC,CASSWDRAPYNEQFF
TRBJ1-1,TRBD1,TRBV7-3,NA,TGTGCCAGCAGCTCATCGGACAGGGTTACTGAAGCTTTCTTT,CASSSSDRVTEAFF
TRBJ2-2,TRBD1,TRBV7-9,NA,TGTGCCCCCATGTCAGGGGGTATCACCGGGGAGCTGTTTTTT,CAPMSGGITGELFF
TRBJ2-2,NA,TRBV23-1,few,TGCGCCAGCAGTCAATCAACAGGGCTGAACACCGGGGAGCTGTTTTTT,CASSQSTGLNTGELFF
TRBJ1-5,NA,TRBV27,NA,TGTGCCAGCAGTTCCATACGGGGTGATCAGCCCCAGCATTTT,CASSSIRGDQPQHF
TRBJ1-2,TRBD1,TRBV6-5,NA,TGTGCCAGCAGCTCACAGGGGGCGTCTGGCTACACCTTC,CASSSQGASGYTF
TRBJ1-4,TRBD1,TRBV5-1,NA,TGCGCCAGCACAGGGGGCATGGGTGAAAAACTGTTTTTT,CASTGGMGEKLFF
TRBJ1-2,NA,TRBV27,NA,TGTGCCAGCAGGATACAGGAGAATGCTAACTATGGCTACACCTTC,CASRIQENANYGYTF
TRBJ2-4,NA,TRBV7-8,NA,TGTGCCAGCAGCTTAGCCGGGGAACAGGGCATTCAGTACTTC,CASSLAGEQGIQYF
TRBJ2-1,NA,TRBV6-5,NA,TGTGCCAGCAGCACCATCCCTGGACAGAGCAATGAGCAGTTCTTC,CASSTIPGQSNEQFF
TRBJ2-2,NA,TRBV6-5,NA,TGTGCCAGCAGTTACTCGACTAACACCGGGGAGCTGTTTTTT,CASSYSTNTGELFF
TRBJ2-5,TRBD1,TRBV6-6,NA,TGTGCCAGCAGCCTTCGACAGGGGCAGACCCAGTACTTC,CASSLRQGQTQYF
TRBJ2-2,TRBD1,TRBV5-1,NA,TGCGCCAGCAGCTTGGTGACAGGGTACTCCCCCGGGGAGCTGTTTTTT,CASSLVTGYSPGELFF
TRBJ1-1,NA,TRBV2,NA,TGTGCCAGCAGTGAAGAACAGGCCACGACTGAAGCTTTCTTT,CASSEEQATTEAFF
TRBJ2-7,NA,TRBV2,NA,TGTGCCAGCAGTGGGACTCTCTATAGCCGCTACGAGCAGTACTTC,CASSGTLYSRYEQYF
TRBJ2-5,NA,TRBV10-1,NA,TGCGCCAGCAGTGGGGCCCCTCAAGAGACCCAGTACTTC,CASSGAPQETQYF
TRBJ1-1,NA,TRBV5-4,NA,TGTGCCAGCAGCTCCGGGACAAGGGCTAGGTTGGTAACGAACACTGAAGCTTTCTTT,CASSSGTRARLVTNTEAFF
TRBJ2-4,NA,TRBV12-3/TRBV12-4,NA,TGTGCCAGCTCCATGGAGGGCCGAAACATTCAGTACTTC,CASSMEGRNIQYF
TRBJ1-2,NA,TRBV9,NA,TGTGCCAGCACGGCGGGGACGGCTAACTATGGCTACACCTTC,CASTAGTANYGYTF
TRBJ1-5,TRBD1,TRBV6-2/TRBV6-3,once,TGTGCCAGCAGTTATAGGACAGGGGGAGGCAATCAGCCCCAGCATTTT,CASSYRTGGGNQPQHF
TRBJ1-2,NA,TRBV6-5,NA,TGTGCCAGCAGTTACCCAACCCGACAAGGCTATGGCTACACCTTC,CASSYPTRQGYGYTF
TRBJ1-4,NA,TRBV12-3/TRBV12-4,NA,TGTGCCAGCAGATCGGAGGATGAAAAACTGTTTTTT,CASRSEDEKLFF
TRBJ2-1,TRBD2,TRBV15,NA,TGTGCCACCAGCCGAGAGGGGACTAGCATTTCTGAGCAGTTCTTC,CATSREGTSISEQFF
TRBJ2-2,NA,TRBV25-1,NA,TGTGCCAGCAGTGAATCAGTCAGGCACACCGGGGAGCTGTTTTTT,CASSESVRHTGELFF
TRBJ2-1,TRBD2,TRBV10-2,NA,TGCGCCAGCAGGGACCGGACTAGCGGATACAATGAGCAGTTCTTC,CASRDRTSGYNEQFF
TRBJ1-1,NA,TRBV5-6,NA,TGTGCCAGCAACACTCGACAGAGCGATGAAGCTTTCTTT,CASNTRQSDEAFF
TRBJ1-1,TRBD1,TRBV10-2,NA,TGCGCCAGCAGTGAACAGGGGGGTACTGAAGCTTTCTTT,CASSEQGGTEAFF
TRBJ2-5,TRBD2,TRBV14,NA,TGTGCCAGCAGCGGGACTAGCGGGAGAGGATCGACCCAGTACTTC,CASSGTSGRGSTQYF
TRBJ2-6,NA,TRBV3-1/TRBV3-2,NA,TGTGCCAGCAGCCTACTACTAAGGGGTTACTCTGGGGCCAACGTCCTGACTTTC,CASSLLLRGYSGANVLTF
TRBJ1-4,TRBD1,TRBV7-9,NA,TGTGCCAGCAGCCTGGGACAGTCCACGAATGAAAAACTGTTTTTT,CASSLGQSTNEKLFF
TRBJ1-5,NA,TRBV5-1,few,TGCGCCAGCAGCTTATACGGGGGGTCCTATAGCAATCAGCCCCAGCATTTT,CASSLYGGSYSNQPQHF